Given below is one T cell receptor (beta chain) in context. Its cognate antigen is unknown. With 3 bases clipped from V and 2 bases from J, the junction kept 3 bases outside the gene matches. Germline V lookup: CDR1 MDHEN, CDR2 SYDVKM. The length of the CDR3 is 14 residues. Researchers ran the PCR with 60 Vbeta and 13 Jbeta primers. Using immunoSEQ multiplex PCR, the repertoire was profiled, and TCRdb retains in-frame clones only, with some absent. The sample records approximately 78,000 clones, approximately 70% being singletons. The data were obtained in a study of cytomegalovirus exposure and HLA in healthy donors. Across the whole study: There were 117 million unique TCR beta sequences, drawn from about 190 million T cells, in an earlier analysis. An early data release held some 89 million unique TCRs from HLA-typed donors. Findings and caveats of the study: The study labeled around 160 TCR beta chains cytomegalovirus-associated. As a later analysis showed, a missense DCLRE1C variant was linked to trimming of TCR beta V- and J-genes.

This rearrangement joins TRBV28 to TRBJ1-2; the match to TRBD1 covers 7 bases. Specimen: PBMCs. The clonotype was recovered from a man aged 35 to 55 in good health and CMV-seropositive. The CDR3 reads CASSFRGLNYGYTF. As DNA, the CDR3 is TGTGCCAGCAGTTTTAGGGGGCTAAACTATGGCTACACCTTC.